The T cell receptor beta chain under discussion was sequenced for a study of persistence of HIV-infected CD4 T cells. Whole-study context: A couple of participants gave one leukapheresis sample; others gave up to about 200 mL blood repeatedly. Points from the study as a whole: Proviral oligoclonality tracked with TCR oligoclonality within the same sorted cells. The rare CMV-responding cells with HIV-1 proviruses were not separately TCR-sequenced.

The CDR3 covers 15 residues. V was shortened by 2 bases and J by 4 bases, with 12 bases between the two germline ends. Germline CDR1 MNHEY, CDR2 SVGEGT. Turning to this clone: Its target is not known.

This was the immunoSEQ version 4 assay in survey mode. TCRdb's table, derived via immunoSEQ multiplex PCR, lists solely in-frame clones and lacks some. This sample has about 37,000 clones, with 65% to 85% found just once. Cells were stimulated with CMV-infected fibroblast lysates at 10 ug/mL. CD40L-negative CD69-negative CD45RO-high memory CD4+ T cells were sorted as populations depleted of antigen-responding cells. This receptor was obtained from an adult man with HIV who was CMV-seropositive. This specimen consisted of CD4+ T cells sorted from PBMCs after roughly 18-hour stimulation, obtained from a patient who received antiretroviral therapy. The chain joins TRBV6-2 or TRBV6-3 to TRBJ1-5, with a possible D match to TRBD1 (6 bases). The CDR3 reads CASSYGGQNNQPQHF. Here the CDR3 DNA reads TGTGCCAGCAGTTACGGGGGGCAGAATAATCAGCCCCAGCATTTT.